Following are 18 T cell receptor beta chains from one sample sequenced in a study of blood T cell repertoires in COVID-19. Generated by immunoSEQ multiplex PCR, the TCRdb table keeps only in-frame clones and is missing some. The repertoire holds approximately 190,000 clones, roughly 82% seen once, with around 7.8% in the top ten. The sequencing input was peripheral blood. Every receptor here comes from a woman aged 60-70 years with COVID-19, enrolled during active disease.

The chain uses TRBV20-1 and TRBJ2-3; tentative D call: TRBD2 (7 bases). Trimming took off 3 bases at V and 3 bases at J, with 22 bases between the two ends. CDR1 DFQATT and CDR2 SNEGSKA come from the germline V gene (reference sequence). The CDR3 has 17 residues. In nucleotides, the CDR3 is TGCAGTGCTAGTCCCCCGGGGGGCAGGTCGAGGACAGATACGCAGTATTTT. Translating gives CSASPPGGRSRTDTQYF.

Here the CDR3 DNA reads TGTGCCAGTAGTTTTACAGGGGCGAGAGAGACCCAGTACTTC. It translates to CASSFTGARETQYF. The chain has TRBV19 and TRBJ2-5, with TRBD1 matching over 7 bases. J gave up 4 bases and V 5 bases, and 7 bases lay outside the gene matches. The CDR3 length is 14 residues. Germline V gives CDR1 LNHDA, CDR2 SQIVND (reference sequence).

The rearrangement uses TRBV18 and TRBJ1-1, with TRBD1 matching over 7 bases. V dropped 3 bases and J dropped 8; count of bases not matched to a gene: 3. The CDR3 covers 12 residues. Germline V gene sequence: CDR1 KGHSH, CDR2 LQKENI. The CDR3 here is CASSPADREAFF. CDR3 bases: TGTGCCAGCTCACCGGCGGACAGGGAAGCTTTCTTT.

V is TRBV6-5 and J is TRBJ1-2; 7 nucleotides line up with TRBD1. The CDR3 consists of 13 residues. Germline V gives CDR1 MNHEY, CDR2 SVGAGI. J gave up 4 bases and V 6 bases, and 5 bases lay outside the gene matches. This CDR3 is CASRDRVGYGYTF. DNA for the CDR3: TGTGCCAGCAGAGACAGGGTTGGCTATGGCTACACCTTC.

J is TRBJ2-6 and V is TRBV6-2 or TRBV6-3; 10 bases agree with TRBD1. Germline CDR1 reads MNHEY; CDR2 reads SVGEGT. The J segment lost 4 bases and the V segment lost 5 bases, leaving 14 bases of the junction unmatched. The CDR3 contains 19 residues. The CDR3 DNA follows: TGTGCCAGCAGTAAAACGTCCCGGGACAGGGGATCCGGGGCCAACGTCCTGACTTTC. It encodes CASSKTSRDRGSGANVLTF.

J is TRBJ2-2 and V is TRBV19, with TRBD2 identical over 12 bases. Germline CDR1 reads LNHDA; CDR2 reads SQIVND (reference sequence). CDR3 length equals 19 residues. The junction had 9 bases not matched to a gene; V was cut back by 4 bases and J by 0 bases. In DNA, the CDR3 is TGTGCCAGTAGTAACACTCTAGCGGGGGGGATCGCGAACACCGGGGAGCTGTTTTTT. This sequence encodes CASSNTLAGGIANTGELFF.

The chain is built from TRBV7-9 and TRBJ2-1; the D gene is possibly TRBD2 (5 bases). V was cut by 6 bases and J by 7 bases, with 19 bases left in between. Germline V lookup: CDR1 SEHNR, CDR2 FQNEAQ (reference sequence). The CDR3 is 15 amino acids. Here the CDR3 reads CASRSHEGVSNEQFF. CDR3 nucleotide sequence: TGTGCCAGCAGATCCCACGAGGGCGTCTCAAATGAGCAGTTCTTC.

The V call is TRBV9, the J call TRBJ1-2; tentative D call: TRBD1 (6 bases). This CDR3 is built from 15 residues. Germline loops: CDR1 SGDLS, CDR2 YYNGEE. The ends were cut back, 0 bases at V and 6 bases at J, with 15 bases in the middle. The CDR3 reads CASSVDSGGRDGYTF. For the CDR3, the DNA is TGTGCCAGCAGCGTAGATTCGGGGGGCCGGGATGGCTACACCTTC. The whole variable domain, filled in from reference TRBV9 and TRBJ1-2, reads DSGVTQTPKHLITATGQRVTLRCSPRSGDLSVYWYQQSLDQGLQFLIQYYNGEERAKGNILERFSAQQFPDLHSELNLSSLELGDSALYFCASSVDSGGRDGYTFGSGTRLTVV.

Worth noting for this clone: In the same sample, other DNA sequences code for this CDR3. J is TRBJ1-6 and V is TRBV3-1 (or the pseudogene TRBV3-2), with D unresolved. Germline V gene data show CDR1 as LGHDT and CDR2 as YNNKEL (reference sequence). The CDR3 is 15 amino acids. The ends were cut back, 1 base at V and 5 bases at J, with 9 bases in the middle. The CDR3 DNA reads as TGTGCCAGCAGCCAAGGGACGGGGAATAATTCACCCCTCCACTTT. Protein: CASSQGTGNNSPLHF.

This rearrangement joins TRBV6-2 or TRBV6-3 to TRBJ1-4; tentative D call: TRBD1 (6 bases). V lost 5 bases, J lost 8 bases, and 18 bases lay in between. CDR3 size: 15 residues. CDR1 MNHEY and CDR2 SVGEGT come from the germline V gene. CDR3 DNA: TGTGCCAGCAGTCGAGGACAGCGAGGGTCGGAAAAACTGTTTTTT. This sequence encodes CASSRGQRGSEKLFF.

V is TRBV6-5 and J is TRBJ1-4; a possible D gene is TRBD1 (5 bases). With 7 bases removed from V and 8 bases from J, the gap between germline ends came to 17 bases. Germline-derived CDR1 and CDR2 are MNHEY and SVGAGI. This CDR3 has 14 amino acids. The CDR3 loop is CASIRSRGEEKLFF. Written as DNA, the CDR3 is TGTGCCAGCATCAGAAGTAGGGGCGAGGAAAAACTGTTTTTT.

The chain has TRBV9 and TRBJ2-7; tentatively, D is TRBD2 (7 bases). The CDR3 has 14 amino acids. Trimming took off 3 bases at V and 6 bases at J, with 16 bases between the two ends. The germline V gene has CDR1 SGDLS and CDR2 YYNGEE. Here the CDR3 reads CASSAGEGWREQYF. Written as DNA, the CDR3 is TGTGCCAGCAGCGCAGGGGAGGGGTGGCGCGAGCAGTACTTC.

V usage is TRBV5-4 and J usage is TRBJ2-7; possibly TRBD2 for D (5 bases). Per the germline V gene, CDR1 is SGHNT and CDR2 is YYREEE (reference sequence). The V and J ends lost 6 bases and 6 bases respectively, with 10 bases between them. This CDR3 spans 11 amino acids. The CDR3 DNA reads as TGTGCCAGCACTACCGGGGTCGAGCAGTACTTC. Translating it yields CASTTGVEQYF.

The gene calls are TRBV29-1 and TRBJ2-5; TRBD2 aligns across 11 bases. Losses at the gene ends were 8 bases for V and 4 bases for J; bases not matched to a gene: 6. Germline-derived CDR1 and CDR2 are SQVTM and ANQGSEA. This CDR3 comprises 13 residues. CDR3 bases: TGCAGCCACCTCGGGACTAGCGGAGAGACCCAGTACTTC. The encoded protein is CSHLGTSGETQYF. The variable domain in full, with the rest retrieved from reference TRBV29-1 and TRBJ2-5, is SAVISQKPSRDICQRGTSLTIQCQVDSQVTMMFWYRQQPGQSLTLIATANQGSEATYESGFVIDKFPISRPNLTFSTLTVSNMSPEDSSIYLCSHLGTSGETQYFGPGTRLLVL.

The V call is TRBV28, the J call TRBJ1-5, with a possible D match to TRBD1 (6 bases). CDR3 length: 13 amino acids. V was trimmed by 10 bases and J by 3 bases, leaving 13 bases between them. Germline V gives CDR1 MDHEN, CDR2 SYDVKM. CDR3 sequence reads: CATTDSPNQPQHF. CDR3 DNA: TGTGCCACCACGGACAGCCCCAATCAGCCCCAGCATTTT.

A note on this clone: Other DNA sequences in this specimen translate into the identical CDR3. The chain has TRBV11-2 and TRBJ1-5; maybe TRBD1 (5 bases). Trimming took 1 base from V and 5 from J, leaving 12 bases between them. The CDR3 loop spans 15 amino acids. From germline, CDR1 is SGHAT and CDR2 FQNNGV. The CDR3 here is CASSLGPQGDQPQHF. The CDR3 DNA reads TGTGCCAGCAGCTTAGGGCCTCAGGGTGATCAGCCCCAGCATTTT.

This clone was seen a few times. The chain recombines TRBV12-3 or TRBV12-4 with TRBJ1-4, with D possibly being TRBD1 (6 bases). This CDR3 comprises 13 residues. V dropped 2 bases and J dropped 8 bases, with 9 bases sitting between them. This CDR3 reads CASSLQGKEKLFF. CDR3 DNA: TGTGCCAGCAGTTTACAGGGGAAGGAAAAACTGTTTTTT.

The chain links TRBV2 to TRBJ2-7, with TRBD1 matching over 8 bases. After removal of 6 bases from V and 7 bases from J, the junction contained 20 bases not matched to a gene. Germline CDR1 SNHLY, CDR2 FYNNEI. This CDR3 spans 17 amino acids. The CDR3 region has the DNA TGTGCCAGCAGCGACCCCCGACTCCCCAGGGGGCGCCAGGAGCAGTACTTC. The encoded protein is CASSDPRLPRGRQEQYF.